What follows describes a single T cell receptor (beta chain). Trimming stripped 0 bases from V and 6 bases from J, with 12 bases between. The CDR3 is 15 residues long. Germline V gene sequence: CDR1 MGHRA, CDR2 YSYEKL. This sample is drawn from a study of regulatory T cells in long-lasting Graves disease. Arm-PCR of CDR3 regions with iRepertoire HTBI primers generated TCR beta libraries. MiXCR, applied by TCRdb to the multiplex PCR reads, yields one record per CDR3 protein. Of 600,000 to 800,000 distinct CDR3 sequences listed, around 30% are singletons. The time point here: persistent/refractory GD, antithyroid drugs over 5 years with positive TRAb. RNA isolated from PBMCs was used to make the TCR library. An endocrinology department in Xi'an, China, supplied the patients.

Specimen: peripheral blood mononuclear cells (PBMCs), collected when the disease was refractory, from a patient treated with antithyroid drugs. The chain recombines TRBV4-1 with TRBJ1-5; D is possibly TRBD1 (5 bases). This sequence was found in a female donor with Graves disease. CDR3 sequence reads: CASSQDHPGPQPQHF. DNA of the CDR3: TGCGCCAGCAGCCAAGATCATCCGGGGCCTCAGCCCCAGCATTTT.